The following is a T cell receptor beta chain sequence with its context. The data belong to a study of blood T cell repertoires in COVID-19. Across the whole study: COVID-19 samples, acute and convalescent, were from the United States, Italy and Spain. PBMCs, B-cell-depleted T cells, or T cells provided the cDNA or gDNA that made up the material.

The CDR3 runs 14 residues. The V and J ends lost 3 bases and 3 bases respectively, with 8 bases between them. Per the germline V gene, CDR1 is MDHEN and CDR2 is SYDVKM. Source study methods: Amplification with reference gene primers provided the estimates of nucleated cell counts. Some clones are missing from TCRdb's copy, which holds only in-frame ones; the method was immunoSEQ multiplex PCR. The DNA was the basis for D and trimming; V, J and clone size are from that table. The sample records roughly 36,000 clones, 70% to 85% being singletons. Source material: peripheral blood. The clonotype comes from a human donor in a cohort sampled during active COVID-19. This rearrangement joins TRBV28 to TRBJ1-4; a possible D gene is TRBD1 (5 bases). The CDR3 DNA reads as TGTGCCAGCAGTTTGATGGGGCCTAATGAAAAACTGTTTTTT. This codes for CASSLMGPNEKLFF.